Shown below are 10 T cell receptor beta chains from a single sample sequenced in a study of CD8 T cells in Susac syndrome. Random-hexamer reverse transcription was applied to about 0.45 to 1 ug RNA. MiXCR was run by TCRdb on the immunoSEQ multiplex PCR reads, yielding one entry per CDR3 protein. This table has some 120,000 distinct CDR3 sequences, about 93% appearing once. The sequencing input was CD4+ T cells from PBMCs. The receptors were gathered from a human donor in good health.

V usage is TRBV29-1 and J usage is TRBJ2-4, with TRBD1 identical over 11 bases. Unmatched junction bases numbered 6, after V lost 7 bases and J lost 7 bases. This CDR3 spans 13 amino acids. CDR1 is SQVTM and CDR2 is ANQGSEA in the germline V gene. In DNA form, the CDR3 reads TGCAGCGCTGGAGGACAGGGGGCCAACATTCAGTACTTC. Protein sequence: CSAGGQGANIQYF. The full variable domain, in which reference TRBV29-1 and TRBJ2-4 provide the parts outside the CDR3, is SAVISQKPSRDICQRGTSLTIQCQVDSQVTMMFWYRQQPGQSLTLIATANQGSEATYESGFVIDKFPISRPNLTFSTLTVSNMSPEDSSIYLCSAGGQGANIQYFGAGTRLSVL.

The V and J genes are TRBV4-1 and TRBJ2-5; TRBD2 agrees at 14 bases. This CDR3 is built from 17 residues. Trimming cost V 3 bases and J 4 bases; bases outside gene matches: 7. The germline V gene has CDR1 MGHRA and CDR2 YSYEKL. The CDR3 sequence is CASSQGLAGVGGETQYF. The CDR3 bases are TGCGCCAGCAGCCAGGGACTAGCGGGAGTTGGGGGAGAGACCCAGTACTTC.

This rearrangement joins TRBV30 to TRBJ2-7; possible D gene TRBD1, 5 bases. V lost 3 bases and J 2 bases, leaving 11 bases between the germline ends. Germline CDR1 and CDR2: GTSNPN and SVGIG (reference sequence). The CDR3 has 13 residues. The CDR3 sequence: CAWRVPGTYEQYF. DNA for the CDR3: TGTGCCTGGAGGGTGCCAGGGACCTACGAGCAGTACTTC.

This rearrangement joins TRBV18 to TRBJ2-1; D is undetermined. Germline V gene data show CDR1 as KGHSH and CDR2 as LQKENI. Trimming removed 4 bases at V and 5 bases at J, with 6 bases between. The CDR3 sequence is 12 residues long. The CDR3 sequence is CASSRYNNEQFF. CDR3 nucleotides: TGTGCCAGCTCACGATACAACAATGAGCAGTTCTTC.

The chain has TRBV5-6 and TRBJ2-1; 8 bases are a match to TRBD2. This CDR3 comprises 16 residues. Germline CDR1 and CDR2: SGHDT and YYEEEE. J gave up 2 bases and V 2 bases, and 6 bases lay outside the gene matches. CDR3 in amino acids: CASSLPLAGTYNEQFF. Here the CDR3 DNA reads TGTGCCAGCAGCTTACCATTAGCGGGAACCTACAATGAGCAGTTCTTC.

The chain combines TRBV7-9 with TRBJ1-2; D is ambiguous. Germline CDR1 is SEHNR and CDR2 is FQNEAQ (reference sequence). The CDR3 consists of 17 residues. V was clipped by 6 bases and J by 2 bases, with 22 bases between them. CDR3 in amino acids: CASRPPGRRFTNYGYTF. The CDR3 region has the DNA TGTGCCAGCAGGCCGCCAGGCAGGAGGTTTACAAACTATGGCTACACCTTC.

This chain connects TRBV29-1 to TRBJ1-1, with 7 nucleotides matching TRBD1. J lost 5 bases, V lost 7 bases, and 7 bases had no gene match. The CDR3 spans 12 residues. The germline V gene has CDR1 SQVTM and CDR2 ANQGSEA. The CDR3 is CSAGQVGTEAFF. Here the CDR3 DNA reads TGCAGCGCCGGACAGGTGGGGACTGAAGCTTTCTTT.

The gene calls are TRBV20-1 and TRBJ2-7, with a weak D call TRBD1 (5 bases). The CDR3 length is 14 residues. Trimming removed 1 base from V and 2 bases from J, with 12 bases in between. The germline CDR1 and CDR2 sequences are DFQATT and SNEGSKA (reference sequence). Written as DNA, the CDR3 is TGCAGTGCTAGAGGCCCCAAGGGGACCTACGAGCAGTACTTC. The encoded protein is CSARGPKGTYEQYF.

This rearrangement joins TRBV7-9 to TRBJ2-7; D may be TRBD2 (6 bases). The V gene lost 0 bases and the J gene lost 6 bases, with 15 bases spanning the gap. This CDR3 is built from 15 residues. Germline CDR1 and CDR2: SEHNR and FQNEAQ (reference sequence). The CDR3 DNA reads TGTGCCAGCAGCTTAGCCGGGACTTTTGGGCCCGAGCAGTACTTC. This codes for CASSLAGTFGPEQYF.

The chain employs TRBV27 and TRBJ2-7; D ambiguous. CDR1 is MNHEY and CDR2 is SMNVEV in the germline V gene (reference sequence). The CDR3 is 16 amino acids. Trimming left V 6 bases short and J 3 bases short, with 21 bases between. The CDR3 protein is CASRQTYSGKIYEQYF. The CDR3 region has the DNA TGTGCCAGCAGGCAGACCTACAGTGGAAAAATCTACGAGCAGTACTTC.